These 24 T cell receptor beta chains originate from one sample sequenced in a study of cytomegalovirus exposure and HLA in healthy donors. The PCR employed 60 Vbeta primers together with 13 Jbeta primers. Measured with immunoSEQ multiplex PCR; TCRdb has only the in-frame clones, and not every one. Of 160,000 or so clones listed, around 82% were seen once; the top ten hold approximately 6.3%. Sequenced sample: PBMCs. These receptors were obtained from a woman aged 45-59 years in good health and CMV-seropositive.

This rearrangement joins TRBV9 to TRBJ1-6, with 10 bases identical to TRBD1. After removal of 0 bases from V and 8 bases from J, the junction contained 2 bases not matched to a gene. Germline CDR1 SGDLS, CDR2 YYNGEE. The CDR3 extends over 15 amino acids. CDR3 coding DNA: TGTGCCAGCAGCGTAGCGGGACAGGGGTATTCACCCCTCCACTTT. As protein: CASSVAGQGYSPLHF.

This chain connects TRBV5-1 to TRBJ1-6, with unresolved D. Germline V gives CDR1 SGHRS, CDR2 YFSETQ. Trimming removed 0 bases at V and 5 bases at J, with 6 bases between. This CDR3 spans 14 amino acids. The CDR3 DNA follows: TGCGCCAGCAGCTTGGCCGGGGATAATTCACCCCTCCACTTT. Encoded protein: CASSLAGDNSPLHF.

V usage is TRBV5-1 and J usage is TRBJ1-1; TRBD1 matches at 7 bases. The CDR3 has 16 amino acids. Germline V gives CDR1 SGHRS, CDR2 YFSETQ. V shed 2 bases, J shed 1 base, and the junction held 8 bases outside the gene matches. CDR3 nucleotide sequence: TGCGCCAGCAGCTTCGACAGGGTAGGAGGGAACACTGAAGCTTTCTTT. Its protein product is CASSFDRVGGNTEAFF.

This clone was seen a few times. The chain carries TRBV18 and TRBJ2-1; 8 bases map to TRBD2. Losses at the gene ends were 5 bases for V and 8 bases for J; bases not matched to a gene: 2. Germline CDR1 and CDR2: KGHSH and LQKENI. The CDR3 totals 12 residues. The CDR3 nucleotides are TGTGCCAGCTCAGGACTAGCTGATGAGCAGTTCTTC. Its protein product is CASSGLADEQFF.

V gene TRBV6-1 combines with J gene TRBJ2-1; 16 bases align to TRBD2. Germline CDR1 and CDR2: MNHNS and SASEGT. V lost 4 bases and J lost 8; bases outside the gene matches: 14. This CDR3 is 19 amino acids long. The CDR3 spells CASSAGTSGGATRGHEQFF. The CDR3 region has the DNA TGTGCCAGCAGTGCTGGGACTAGCGGGGGGGCGACAAGGGGTCATGAGCAGTTCTTC.

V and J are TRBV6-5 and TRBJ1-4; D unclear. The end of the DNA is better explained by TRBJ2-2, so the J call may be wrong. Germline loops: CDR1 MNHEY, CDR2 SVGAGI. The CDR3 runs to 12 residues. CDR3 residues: CASSDPPRELFF. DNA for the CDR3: TGTGCCAGCAGTGATCCCCCCCGGGAGCTGTTTTTT.

The CDR3 nucleotides are TGTGCCAGCAGTTACGGAGGGGTGAACACTGAAGCTTTCTTT. This translates into CASSYGGVNTEAFF. The rearrangement joins TRBV6-6 to TRBJ1-1; possible D gene TRBD1, 5 bases. CDR1 MNHNY and CDR2 SVGAGI come from the germline V gene (reference sequence). CDR3 length equals 14 residues. V was trimmed by 2 bases and J by 0 bases, leaving 7 bases between them.

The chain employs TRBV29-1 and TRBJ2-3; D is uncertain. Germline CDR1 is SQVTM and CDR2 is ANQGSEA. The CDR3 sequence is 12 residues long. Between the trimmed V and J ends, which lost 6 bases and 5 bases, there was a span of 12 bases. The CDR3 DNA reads TGCAGCGTCCCCAAGCCAAGAGATACGCAGTATTTT. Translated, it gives CSVPKPRDTQYF.

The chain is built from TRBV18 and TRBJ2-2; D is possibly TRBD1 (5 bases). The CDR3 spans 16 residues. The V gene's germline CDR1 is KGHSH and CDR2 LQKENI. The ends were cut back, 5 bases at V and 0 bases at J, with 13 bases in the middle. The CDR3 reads CASSASRAANTGELFF. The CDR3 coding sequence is TGTGCCAGCTCAGCGTCCAGGGCAGCGAACACCGGGGAGCTGTTTTTT.

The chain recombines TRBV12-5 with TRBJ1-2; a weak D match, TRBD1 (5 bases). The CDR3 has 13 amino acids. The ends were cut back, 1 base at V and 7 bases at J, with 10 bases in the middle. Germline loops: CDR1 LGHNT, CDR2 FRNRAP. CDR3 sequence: CASGLERGTGYTF. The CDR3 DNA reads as TGTGCTAGTGGTTTGGAACGGGGGACTGGCTACACCTTC.

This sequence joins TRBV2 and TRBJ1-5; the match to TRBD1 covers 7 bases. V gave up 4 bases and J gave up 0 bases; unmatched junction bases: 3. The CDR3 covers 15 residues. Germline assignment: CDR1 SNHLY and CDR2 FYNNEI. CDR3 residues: CASSVTGFSNQPQHF. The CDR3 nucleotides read TGTGCCAGCAGTGTGACAGGGTTTAGCAATCAGCCCCAGCATTTT.

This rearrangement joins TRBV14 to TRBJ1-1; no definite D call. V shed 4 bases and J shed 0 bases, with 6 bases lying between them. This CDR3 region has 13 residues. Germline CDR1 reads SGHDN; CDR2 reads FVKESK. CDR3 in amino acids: CASSLTLNTEAFF. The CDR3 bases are TGTGCCAGCAGCCTGACACTGAACACTGAAGCTTTCTTT.

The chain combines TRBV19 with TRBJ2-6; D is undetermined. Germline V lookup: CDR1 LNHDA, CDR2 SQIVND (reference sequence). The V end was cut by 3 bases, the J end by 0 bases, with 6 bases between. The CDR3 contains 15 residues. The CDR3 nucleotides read TGTGCCAGTAGTATGTATAGCTCTGGGGCCAACGTCCTGACTTTC. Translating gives CASSMYSSGANVLTF.

The CDR3 DNA follows: TGTGCCAGCAGTTACGGCCAGGCCCCCTACGAGCAGTACTTC. It encodes CASSYGQAPYEQYF. The rearrangement links TRBV6-5 to TRBJ2-7; D is ambiguous. The CDR3 runs 14 residues. CDR1 and CDR2 (germline): MNHEY, SVGAGI. Trimming removed 2 bases at V and 2 bases at J, with 10 bases between.

The CDR3 here is CASSPDRHNEQFF. The CDR3 nucleotides read TGTGCCAGCTCACCGGACAGGCACAATGAGCAGTTCTTC. The chain carries TRBV18 and TRBJ2-1; TRBD1 matches 7 bases. CDR1 and CDR2 from the germline V gene are KGHSH and LQKENI. The CDR3 contains 13 residues. J was trimmed by 5 bases and V by 3 bases; bases with no gene match: 1.

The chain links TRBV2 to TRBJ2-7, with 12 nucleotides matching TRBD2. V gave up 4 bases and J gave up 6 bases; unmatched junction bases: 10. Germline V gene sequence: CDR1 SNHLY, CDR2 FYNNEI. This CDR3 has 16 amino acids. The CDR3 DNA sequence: TGTGCCAGCAGTGGCAACCGACTAGCGGGGGTGGGCGAGCAGTACTTC. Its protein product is CASSGNRLAGVGEQYF.

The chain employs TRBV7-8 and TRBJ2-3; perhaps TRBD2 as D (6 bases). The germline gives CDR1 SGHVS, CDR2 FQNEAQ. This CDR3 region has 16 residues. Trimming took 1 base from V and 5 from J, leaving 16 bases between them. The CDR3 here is CASSLVAGLGGDTQYF. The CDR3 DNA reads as TGTGCCAGCAGCTTAGTGGCGGGGCTGGGGGGAGATACGCAGTATTTT.

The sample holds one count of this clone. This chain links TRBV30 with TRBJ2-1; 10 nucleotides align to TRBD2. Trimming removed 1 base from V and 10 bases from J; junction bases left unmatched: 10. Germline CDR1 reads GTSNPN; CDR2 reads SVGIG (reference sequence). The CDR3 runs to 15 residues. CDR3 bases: TGTGCCTGGAGTGCTAGCGGGGGAGCTAAGGGGGAGCAGTTCTTC. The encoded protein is CAWSASGGAKGEQFF. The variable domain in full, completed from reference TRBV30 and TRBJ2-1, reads SQTIHQWPATLVQPVGSPLSLECTVEGTSNPNLYWYRQAAGRGLQLLFYSVGIGQISSEVPQNLSASRPQDRQFILSSKKLLLSDSGFYLCAWSASGGAKGEQFFGPGTRLTVL.

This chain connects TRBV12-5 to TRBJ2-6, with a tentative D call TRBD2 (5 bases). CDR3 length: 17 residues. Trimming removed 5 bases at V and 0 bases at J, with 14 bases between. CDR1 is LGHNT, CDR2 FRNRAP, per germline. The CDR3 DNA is TGTGCTAGTGGTCACGGACGGGAACACTCTGGGGCCAACGTCCTGACTTTC. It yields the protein CASGHGREHSGANVLTF.

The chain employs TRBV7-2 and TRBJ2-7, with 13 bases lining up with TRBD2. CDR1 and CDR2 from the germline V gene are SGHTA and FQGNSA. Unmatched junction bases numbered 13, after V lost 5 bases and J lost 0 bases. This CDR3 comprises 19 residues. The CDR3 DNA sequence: TGTGCCAGCAGCCTGAACGGACTAGCGGGGGTTCCGAGCTCCTACGAGCAGTACTTC. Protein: CASSLNGLAGVPSSYEQYF.

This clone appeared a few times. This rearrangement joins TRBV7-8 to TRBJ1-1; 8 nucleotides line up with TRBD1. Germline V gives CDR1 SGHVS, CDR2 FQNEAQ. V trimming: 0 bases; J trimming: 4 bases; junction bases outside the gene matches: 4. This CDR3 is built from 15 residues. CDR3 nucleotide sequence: TGTGCCAGCAGCTTAGCGCGGACAGGGCTCACTGAAGCTTTCTTT. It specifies CASSLARTGLTEAFF.

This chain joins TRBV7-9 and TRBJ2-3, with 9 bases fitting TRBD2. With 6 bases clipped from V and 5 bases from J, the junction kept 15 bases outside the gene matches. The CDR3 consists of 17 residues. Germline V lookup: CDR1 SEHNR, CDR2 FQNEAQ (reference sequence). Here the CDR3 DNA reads TGTGCCAGCAGTTTCCTAACCGCGGGGGGGCGAGGAGATACGCAGTATTTT. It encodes CASSFLTAGGRGDTQYF.

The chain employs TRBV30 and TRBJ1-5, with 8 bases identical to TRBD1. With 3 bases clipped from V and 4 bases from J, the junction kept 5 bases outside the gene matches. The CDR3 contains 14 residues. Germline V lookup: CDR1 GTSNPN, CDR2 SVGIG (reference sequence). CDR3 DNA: TGTGCCTGGAGCCCGGGACAGGCAAATCAGCCCCAGCATTTT. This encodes CAWSPGQANQPQHF.

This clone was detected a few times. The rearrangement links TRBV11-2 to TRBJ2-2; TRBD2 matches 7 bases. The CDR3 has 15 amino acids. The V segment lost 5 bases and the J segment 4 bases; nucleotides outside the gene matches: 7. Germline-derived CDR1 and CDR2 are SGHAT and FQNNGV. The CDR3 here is CASSNRGLVTGELFF. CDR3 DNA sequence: TGTGCCAGCAGCAACCGAGGACTAGTCACCGGGGAGCTGTTTTTT. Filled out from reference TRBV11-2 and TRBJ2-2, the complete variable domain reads EAGVAQSPRYKIIEKRQSVAFWCNPISGHATLYWYQQILGQGPKLLIQFQNNGVVDDSQLPKDRFSAERLKGVDSTLKIQPAKLEDSAVYLCASSNRGLVTGELFFGEGSRLTVL.